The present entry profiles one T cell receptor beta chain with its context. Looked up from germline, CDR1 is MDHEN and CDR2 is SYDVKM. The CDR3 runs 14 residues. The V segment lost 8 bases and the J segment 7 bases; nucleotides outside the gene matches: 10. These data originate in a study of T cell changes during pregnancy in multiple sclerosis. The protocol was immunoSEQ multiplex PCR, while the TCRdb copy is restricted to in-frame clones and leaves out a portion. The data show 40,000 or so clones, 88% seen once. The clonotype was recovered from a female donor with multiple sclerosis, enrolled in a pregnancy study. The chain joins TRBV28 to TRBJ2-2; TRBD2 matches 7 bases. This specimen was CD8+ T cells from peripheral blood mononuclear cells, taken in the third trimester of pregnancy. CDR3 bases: TGTGCCAGCCTTGGACACCCGGGGGGCGGGGAGCTGTTTTTT. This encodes CASLGHPGGGELFF.